This section outlines one T cell receptor (beta chain) sequence together with its context. This clonotype was counted at least ten times. Which antigen it targets is not known. One base away there is no much larger clone; base qualities are not given. In the paper's terms, the time point label means: approximately 47 days after influenza vaccine administration. This sample is part of a study of response to subunit inactivated influenza vaccine (dated by TCRdb to the late 2010s). As for the study more broadly: Deep quantitative T cell receptor repertoire profiling was used in the study to track responses to a trivalent subunit inactivated influenza vaccine. Beyond this particular receptor, the publication reports: The authors proposed that each seasonal influenza vaccination may bring in only a limited number of new T cells.

Library preparation used RT-PCR. The run used an Illumina HiSeq 2500. TCRdb cleaned the public reads at Q25 with fastp, built clones with MiXCR and kept in-frame beta chains. Each CDR3 protein appears once, grouped with its most common genes and DNA. This sample is represented by roughly 460,000 distinct CDR3 sequences; 10% to 11% of them were singletons. Approximately 12% of the sample is taken by the ten largest. CDR1 and CDR2 are read off the germline V gene (reference sequence) as DFQATT and SNEGSKA. V is pared back by 6 bases and J by 8 bases, with 19 bases lying between the germline termini. From the cysteine through the phenylalanine, the CDR3 covers 13 amino acids. The CDR3 DNA has 39 bases and is translated from base 1.

This receptor chain uses TRBV20-1 and TRBJ1-2; a tentative D match to TRBD1 spans 6 bases. This specimen consisted of PBMCs from blood, obtained roughly 46 days after vaccination. This clonotype was obtained from a man aged 45 to 65 who received an inactivated influenza vaccine. Donor details come from another sample of the same person, matched by shared clones. The bases read TGCAGTGCCAGTGGGGGCCCGGAGGAAGGCTACACCTTC. This sequence encodes CSASGGPEEGYTF.